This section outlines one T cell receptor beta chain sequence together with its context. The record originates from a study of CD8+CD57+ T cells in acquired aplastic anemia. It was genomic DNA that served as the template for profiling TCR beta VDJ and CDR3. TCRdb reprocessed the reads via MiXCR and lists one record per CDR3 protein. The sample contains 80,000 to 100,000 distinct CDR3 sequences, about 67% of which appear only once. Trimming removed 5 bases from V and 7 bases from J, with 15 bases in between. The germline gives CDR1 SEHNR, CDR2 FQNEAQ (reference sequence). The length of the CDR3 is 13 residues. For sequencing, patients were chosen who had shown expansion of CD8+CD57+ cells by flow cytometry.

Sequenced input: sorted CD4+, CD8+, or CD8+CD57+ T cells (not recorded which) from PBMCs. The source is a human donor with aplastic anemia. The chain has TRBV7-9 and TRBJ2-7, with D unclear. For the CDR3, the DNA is TGTGCCAGCAGCGAGCCCCCCAGGCGTGAGCAGTACTTC. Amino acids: CASSEPPRREQYF.